These T cell receptor beta chains were read from a single sample in a study of T cell responses to AZD1222 COVID-19 vaccine. Clones were sequenced by immunoSEQ multiplex PCR, and TCRdb holds only the in-frame ones, with some missing. The table has some 170,000 clones, more than 85% seen once. Material: peripheral blood, obtained 28 days after the second AZD1222 dose. The receptors here all came from an adult who received the AZD1222 COVID-19 vaccine. Each CDR3 is given without its conserved first and last residue.

J,V,CDR3
TRBJ1-6,TRBV12-5,ASGFRRIHNSPLH
TRBJ1-2,TRBV6-5,ASSTNYGYT
TRBJ2-5,TRBV5-6,ASSLAPGWQETQY
TRBJ2-1,TRBV15,ATSAPGGTLYNEQF
TRBJ1-4,TRBV4-2,ASSPRDGTDNEKLF
TRBJ1-5,TRBV6-5,ASRTGGNSNQPQH
TRBJ2-2,TRBV7-2,ASSSGRNTGELF
TRBJ2-2,TRBV21-1,ASINRGNTGELF
TRBJ1-1,TRBV11-3,ASSVRGETEAF
TRBJ2-1,TRBV4-2,ASSQEPRTSGRSYNEQF
TRBJ2-7,TRBV5-4,ASSWGLAGGPKY
TRBJ2-2,TRBV12-5,ASGLGLAGTTGELF
TRBJ2-4,TRBV28,ASRPQGSKNIQY
TRBJ1-4,TRBV7-3,ATPGGGDVATNEKLF
TRBJ2-3,TRBV27,ASSFRAGGPTDTQY
TRBJ2-4,TRBV5-5,ASSFVGVAPNIQY
TRBJ2-1,TRBV7-2,ASSLPSGGGNEQF
TRBJ2-5,TRBV11-3,ASSLGRGERRKTQY
TRBJ1-1,TRBV2,ASSASGTANTEAF
TRBJ2-1,TRBV5-1,ASSFSTGTRNNEQF
TRBJ2-1,TRBV9,ASSVGQLGEVRSYNEQF
TRBJ2-5,TRBV5-1,ASSLWQGEETQY
TRBJ1-4,TRBV15,ATSSDRQGKLF
TRBJ2-5,TRBV6-4,ASSLRRGETQY
TRBJ2-7,TRBV7-2,ASSLMSGQGRGEQY
TRBJ1-5,TRBV6-6,ASSYMQGNNQPQH
TRBJ1-1,TRBV21-1,ASSPPGQSQENTEAF
TRBJ2-1,TRBV3-1/TRBV3-2,ASSQDSGPGNEQF
TRBJ1-2,TRBV7-3,ASRGRAYGYT
TRBJ1-1,TRBV6-5,ASSNPTDVEEAF
TRBJ1-5,TRBV27,ASSYRGNQPQH
TRBJ2-7,TRBV6-5,ASSTGRFTSYEQY
TRBJ1-1,TRBV7-2,ASSSTGVGTEAF
TRBJ1-2,TRBV5-1,ASSLSRVGDGYT
TRBJ1-5,TRBV30,AWSANQGSGQPQH
TRBJ1-2,TRBV4-3,ASSQEGVRTGYGYT
TRBJ1-2,TRBV25-1,ASSEYSYGYT
TRBJ1-6,TRBV6-5,ASSSTRRNSPLH
TRBJ1-1,TRBV7-3,ASSLTKQIRDTEAF
TRBJ2-3,TRBV24-1,ATSDSLTGADTQY
TRBJ2-7,TRBV9,ASSGDSVYEQY
TRBJ2-5,TRBV7-2,ASSLRSGGETQY
TRBJ2-7,TRBV14,ASSQGRGTSYEQY
TRBJ1-5,TRBV5-6,ASSYYSNQPQH